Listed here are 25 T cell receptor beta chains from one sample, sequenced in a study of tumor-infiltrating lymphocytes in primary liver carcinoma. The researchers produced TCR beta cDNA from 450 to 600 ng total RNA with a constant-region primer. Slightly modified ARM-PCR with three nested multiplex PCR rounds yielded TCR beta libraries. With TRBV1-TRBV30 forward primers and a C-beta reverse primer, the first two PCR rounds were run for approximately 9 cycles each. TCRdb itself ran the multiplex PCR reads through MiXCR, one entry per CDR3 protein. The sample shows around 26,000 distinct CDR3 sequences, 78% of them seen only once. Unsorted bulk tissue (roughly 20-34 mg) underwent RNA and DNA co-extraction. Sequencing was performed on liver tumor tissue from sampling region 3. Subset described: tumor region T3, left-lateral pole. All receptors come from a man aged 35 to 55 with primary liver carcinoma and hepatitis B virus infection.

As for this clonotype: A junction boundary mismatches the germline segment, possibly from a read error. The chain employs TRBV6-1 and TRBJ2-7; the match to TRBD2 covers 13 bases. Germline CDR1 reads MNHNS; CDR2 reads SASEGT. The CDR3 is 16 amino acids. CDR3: CASISTGTSGNYEQHF. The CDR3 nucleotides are TGTGCCAGCATCTCTACAGGGACTAGCGGGAACTATGAGCAGCACTTC.

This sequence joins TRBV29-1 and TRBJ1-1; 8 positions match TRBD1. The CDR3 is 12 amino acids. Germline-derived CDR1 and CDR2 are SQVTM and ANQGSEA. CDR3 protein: CGLGQGNTEAFF. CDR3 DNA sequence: TGCGGCTTAGGACAGGGGAACACTGAAGCTTTCTTT.

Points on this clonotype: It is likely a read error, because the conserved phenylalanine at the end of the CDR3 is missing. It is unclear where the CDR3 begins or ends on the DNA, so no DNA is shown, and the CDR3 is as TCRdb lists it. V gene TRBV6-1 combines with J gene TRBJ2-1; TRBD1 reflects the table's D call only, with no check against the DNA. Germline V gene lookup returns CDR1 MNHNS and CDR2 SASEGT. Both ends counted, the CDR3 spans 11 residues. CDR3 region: CASSEVGGAFS.

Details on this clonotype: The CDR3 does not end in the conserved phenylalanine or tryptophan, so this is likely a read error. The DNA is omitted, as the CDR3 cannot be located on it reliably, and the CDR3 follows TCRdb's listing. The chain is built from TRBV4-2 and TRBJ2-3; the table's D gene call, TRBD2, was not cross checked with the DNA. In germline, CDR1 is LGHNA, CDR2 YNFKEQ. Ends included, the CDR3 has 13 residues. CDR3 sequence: CASSQDLGGRQYY.

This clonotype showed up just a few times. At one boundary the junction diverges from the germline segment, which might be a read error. As DNA, the CDR3 is TGCAGCGATAGACTAGACCAAGAAACCCAGTACTTC. This codes for CSDRLDQETQYF. This chain joins TRBV29-1 and TRBJ2-5; D is perhaps TRBD2 (6 bases). The V gene's germline CDR1 is SQVTM and CDR2 ANQGSEA. This CDR3 region has 12 residues.

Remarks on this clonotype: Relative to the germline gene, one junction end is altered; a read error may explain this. The CDR3 DNA follows: TGTGTCAGCAGCCCGCCGGGACTACACTATGAGCAGTACTTC. Translation: CVSSPPGLHYEQYF. V is TRBV11-2 and J is TRBJ2-7; 7 nucleotides line up with TRBD2. The germline gives CDR1 SGHAT, CDR2 FQNNGV. The CDR3 is 14 residues long.

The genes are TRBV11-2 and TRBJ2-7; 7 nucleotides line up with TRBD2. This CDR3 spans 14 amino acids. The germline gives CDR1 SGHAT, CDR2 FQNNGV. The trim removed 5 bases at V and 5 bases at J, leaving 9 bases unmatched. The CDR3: CASSPPGLHHEQYF. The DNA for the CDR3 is TGTGCCAGCAGCCCACCGGGACTACACCACGAGCAGTACTTC.

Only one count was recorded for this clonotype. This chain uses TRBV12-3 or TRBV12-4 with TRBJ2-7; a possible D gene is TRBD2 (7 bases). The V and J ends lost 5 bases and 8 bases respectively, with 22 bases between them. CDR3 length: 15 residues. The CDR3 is CASSIGTGGPYKQYF. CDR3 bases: TGTGCCAGCAGTATCGGGACGGGGGGCCCCTATAAGCAGTACTTC.

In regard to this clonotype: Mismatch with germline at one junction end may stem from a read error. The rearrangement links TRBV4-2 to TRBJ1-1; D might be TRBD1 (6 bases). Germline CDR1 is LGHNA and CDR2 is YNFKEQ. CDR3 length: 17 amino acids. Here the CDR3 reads CPSSQEYGQSFLTEGFF. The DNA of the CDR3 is TGTCCCAGCAGCCAAGAGTACGGACAGAGTTTTTTGACTGAAGGTTTCTTT.

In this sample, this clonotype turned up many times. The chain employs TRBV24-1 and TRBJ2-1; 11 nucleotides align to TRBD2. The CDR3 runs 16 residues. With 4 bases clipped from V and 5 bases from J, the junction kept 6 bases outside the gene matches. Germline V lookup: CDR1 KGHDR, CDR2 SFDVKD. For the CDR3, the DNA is TGTGCCACCAGTGACCCCGGGACTAGCGGCAACAATGAGCAGTTCTTC. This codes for CATSDPGTSGNNEQFF.

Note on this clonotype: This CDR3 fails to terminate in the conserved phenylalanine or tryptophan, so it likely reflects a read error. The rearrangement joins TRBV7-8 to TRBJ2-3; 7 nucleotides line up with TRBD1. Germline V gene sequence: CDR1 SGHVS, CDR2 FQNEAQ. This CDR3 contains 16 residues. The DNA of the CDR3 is TGTGCCAGCAGCTTAGTAAACAGGGGCCCGGCAGATGCGCAGTATGTT. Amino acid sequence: CASSLVNRGPADAQYV.

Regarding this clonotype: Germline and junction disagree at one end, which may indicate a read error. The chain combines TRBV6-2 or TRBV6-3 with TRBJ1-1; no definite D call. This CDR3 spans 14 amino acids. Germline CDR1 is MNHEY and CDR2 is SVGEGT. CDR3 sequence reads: CTSSYPKLNSEAFF. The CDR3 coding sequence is TGTACCAGCAGTTACCCAAAGCTGAACAGTGAAGCTTTCTTT.

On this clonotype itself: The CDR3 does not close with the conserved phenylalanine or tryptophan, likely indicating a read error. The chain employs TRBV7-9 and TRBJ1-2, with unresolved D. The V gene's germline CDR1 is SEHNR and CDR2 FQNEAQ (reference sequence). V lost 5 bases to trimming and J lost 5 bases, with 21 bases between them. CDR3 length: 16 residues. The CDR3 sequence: CASSPEGGLSQYGYTL. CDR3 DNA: TGTGCCAGCAGCCCCGAGGGCGGGCTGTCCCAGTATGGCTACACCCTT.

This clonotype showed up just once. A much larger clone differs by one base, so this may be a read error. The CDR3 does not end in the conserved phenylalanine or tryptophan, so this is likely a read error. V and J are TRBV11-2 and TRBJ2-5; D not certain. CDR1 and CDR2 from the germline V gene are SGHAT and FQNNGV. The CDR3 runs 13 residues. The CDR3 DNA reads TGTGCCAGTAGCTTAGATGGGGTGGGGACCCAGTACATC. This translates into CASSLDGVGTQYI.

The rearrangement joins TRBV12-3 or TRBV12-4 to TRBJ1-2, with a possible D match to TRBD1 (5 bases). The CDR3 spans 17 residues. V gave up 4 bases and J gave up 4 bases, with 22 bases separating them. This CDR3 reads CASSSGGPGPKVYGYTF. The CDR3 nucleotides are TGTGCCAGCAGTTCTGGGGGACCAGGGCCGAAAGTCTATGGCTACACCTTC.

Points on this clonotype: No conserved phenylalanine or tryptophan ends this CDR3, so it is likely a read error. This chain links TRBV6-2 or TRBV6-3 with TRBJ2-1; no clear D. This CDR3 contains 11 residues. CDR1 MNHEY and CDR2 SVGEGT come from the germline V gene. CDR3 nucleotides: TGTGTCAGCAGTTACTACAATGAGCAGTTCTTA. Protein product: CVSSYYNEQFL.

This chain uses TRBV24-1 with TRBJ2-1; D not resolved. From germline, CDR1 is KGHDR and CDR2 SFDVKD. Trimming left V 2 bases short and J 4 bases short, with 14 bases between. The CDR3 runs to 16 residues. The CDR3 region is CATSDSAVTSYNEQFF. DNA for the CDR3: TGTGCCACCAGTGATTCCGCAGTGACAAGTTACAATGAGCAGTTCTTC.

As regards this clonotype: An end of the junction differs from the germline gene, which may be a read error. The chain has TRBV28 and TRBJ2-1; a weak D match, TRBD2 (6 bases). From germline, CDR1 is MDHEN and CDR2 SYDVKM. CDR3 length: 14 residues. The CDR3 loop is CASSLLAANYEQFF. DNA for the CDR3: TGCGCCAGCAGTTTGTTAGCGGCTAACTATGAGCAGTTCTTC.

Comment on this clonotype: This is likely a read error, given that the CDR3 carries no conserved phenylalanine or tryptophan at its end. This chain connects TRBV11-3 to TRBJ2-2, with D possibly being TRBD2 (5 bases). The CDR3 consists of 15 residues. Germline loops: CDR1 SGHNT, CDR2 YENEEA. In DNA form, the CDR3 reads TGTGCCAGGTGGCGCCTTAAATCTATCACCGGGGTGCTGTTTATT. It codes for CARWRLKSITGVLFI.

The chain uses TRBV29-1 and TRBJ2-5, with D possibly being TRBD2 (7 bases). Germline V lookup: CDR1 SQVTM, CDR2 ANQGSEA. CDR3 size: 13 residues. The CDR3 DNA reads TGCAGTGTCCGACGGGGGGCGGGAGAGACCCAGTACTTC. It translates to CSVRRGAGETQYF.

CDR3 in amino acids: CVRSFNRGQETQYF. The CDR3 nucleotides read TGTGTCAGAAGCTTTAACAGGGGGCAGGAGACCCAGTACTTC. The V and J genes are TRBV11-1 and TRBJ2-5, with 9 bases lining up with TRBD1. CDR1 and CDR2 (germline): SGHAT, FQDESV (reference sequence). The CDR3 consists of 14 residues.

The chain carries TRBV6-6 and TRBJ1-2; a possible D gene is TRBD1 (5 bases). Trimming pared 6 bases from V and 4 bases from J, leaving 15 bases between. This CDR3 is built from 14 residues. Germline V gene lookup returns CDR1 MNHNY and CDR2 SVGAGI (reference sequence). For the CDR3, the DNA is TGTGCCAGCAGCGGAGCAAGGGGCGGCTATGGCTACACCTTC. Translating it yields CASSGARGGYGYTF.

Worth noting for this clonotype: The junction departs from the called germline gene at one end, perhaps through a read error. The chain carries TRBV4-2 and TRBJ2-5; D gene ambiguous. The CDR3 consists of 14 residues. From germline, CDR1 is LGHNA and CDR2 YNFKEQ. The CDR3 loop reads CVSSLGRVQETQHF. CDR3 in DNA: TGTGTCAGTAGCCTCGGAAGGGTCCAAGAGACCCAGCACTTC.

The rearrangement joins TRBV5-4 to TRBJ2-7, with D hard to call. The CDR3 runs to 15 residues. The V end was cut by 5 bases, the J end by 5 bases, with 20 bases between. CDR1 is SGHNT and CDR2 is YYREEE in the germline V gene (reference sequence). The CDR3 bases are TGTGCCAGCAGTCTCTCCGTGACTGGCCTTGACGAGCAGTACTTC. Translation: CASSLSVTGLDEQYF. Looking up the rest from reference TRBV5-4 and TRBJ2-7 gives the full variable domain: ETGVTQSPTHLIKTRGQQVTLRCSSQSGHNTVSWYQQALGQGPQFIFQYYREEENGRGNFPPRFSGLQFPNYSSELNVNALELDDSALYLCASSLSVTGLDEQYFGPGTRLTVT.

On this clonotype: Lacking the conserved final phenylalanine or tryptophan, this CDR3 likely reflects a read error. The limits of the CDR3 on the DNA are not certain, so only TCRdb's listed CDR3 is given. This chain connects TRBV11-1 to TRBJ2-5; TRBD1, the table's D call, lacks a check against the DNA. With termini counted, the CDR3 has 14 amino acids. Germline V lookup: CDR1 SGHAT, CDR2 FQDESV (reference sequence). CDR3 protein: CASTGQVEVETQYL.